This T cell receptor beta chain was recovered during a study of cytomegalovirus exposure and HLA in healthy donors (dated by TCRdb to about 2017). Study-wide context: According to a later analysis, the roughly 130 validation repertoires were produced on the same platform as the 666 repertoires of the first cohort. The study was designed to test whether signatures of past pathogen exposure could be identified by cataloging public T cell receptors. Along with the roughly 710-subject first cohort, a separate validation cohort of 120 different subjects was used. The study combined high-throughput TCR immunosequencing, statistical association of individual TCRs with disease status, and machine learning to predict cytomegalovirus infection status. Results and caveats for the whole study, not just this receptor: In vitro tests confirmed that three of the cytomegalovirus-associated TCR beta chains recognize cytomegalovirus antigens. The authors suggested that the approach could potentially be generalized to other disease states and immunological phenotypes. A total of 150 to 200 TCR beta chains were listed by the study as associated with cytomegalovirus. A later analysis found that TCRs clustered in the first cohort also tended to co-occur in the roughly 120 validation repertoires, with approximately 94% of cluster scores above 0. The validation cohort had no HLA typing available for a later analysis, so co-occurrence within that cohort was assessed over all 120 or so repertoires. While some public TCRs were present in many individuals, most TCR sequences turned up only very rarely across donors. Cytomegalovirus status was reported to be diagnosed by the classifier with high specificity and sensitivity in both the original and validation cohorts.

Donors formed part of the validation cohort, which comprised some 120 subjects and was distinct from the first cohort of under 850 subjects. Worth noting for this clone: Its antigen is currently not known. The record has no base qualities; no much larger clone is one base away.

The method was the immunoSEQ multiplex PCR assay. Per the original workflow: A statistical classification framework was built for diagnosing cytomegalovirus status from the catalog of TCR beta chain sequences. TCRdb provides this immuneACCESS table in a form limited to in-frame rearrangements. Some clones are lacking; in checked studies, under half of them reflect an unresolved V gene, and why the rest are absent is not known. The V and J calls and clone size are taken from that table; D and trimming were inferred from the DNA. In this sample the table shows over 70,000 clones, approximately 90% of which occur a single time. Jointly, the top ten make up about 3.8% of the sample. The germline V gene yields SGHTA for CDR1 and FQGNSA for CDR2. Relative to germline, V is 1 base shorter and J is 2 bases shorter, with 12 bases between their ends. The CDR3 covers 15 residues, taking in both the cysteine and the phenylalanine. The entry retains the CDR3 DNA only, 45 bases that are in frame from base 1.

The receptor comes from a young woman in good health and CMV-seropositive. The chain links TRBV7-2 with TRBJ2-7; the D gene is perhaps TRBD2, from 6 matching bases. The sequenced material came from PBMCs. The nucleotide sequence is TGTGCCAGCAGCTTAGTGGGGGGATTGACCTACGAGCAGTACTTC. This codes for CASSLVGGLTYEQYF. Beyond the CDR3, the reference TRBV7-2 and TRBJ2-7 genes provide the residues; the full variable domain reads: GAGVSQSPSNKVTEKGKDVELRCDPISGHTALYWYRQSLGQGLEFLIYFQGNSAPDKSGLPSDRFSAERTGGSVSTLTIQRTQQEDSAVYLCASSLVGGLTYEQYFGPGTRLTVT.